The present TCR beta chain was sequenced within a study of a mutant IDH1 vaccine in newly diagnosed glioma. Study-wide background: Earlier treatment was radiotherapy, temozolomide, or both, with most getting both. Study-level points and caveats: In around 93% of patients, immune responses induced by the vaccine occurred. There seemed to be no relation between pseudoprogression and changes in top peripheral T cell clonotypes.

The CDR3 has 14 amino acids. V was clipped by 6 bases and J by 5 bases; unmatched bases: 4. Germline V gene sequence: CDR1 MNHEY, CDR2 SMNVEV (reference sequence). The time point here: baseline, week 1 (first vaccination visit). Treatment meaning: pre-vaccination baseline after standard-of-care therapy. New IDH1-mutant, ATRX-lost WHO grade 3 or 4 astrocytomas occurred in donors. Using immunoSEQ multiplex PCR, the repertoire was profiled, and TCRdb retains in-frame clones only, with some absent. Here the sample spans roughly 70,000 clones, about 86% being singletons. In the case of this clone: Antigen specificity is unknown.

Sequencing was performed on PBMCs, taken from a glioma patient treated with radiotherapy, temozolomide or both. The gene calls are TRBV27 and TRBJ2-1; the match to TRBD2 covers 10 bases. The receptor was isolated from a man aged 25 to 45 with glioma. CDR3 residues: CASRELAGHNEQFF. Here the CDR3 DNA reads TGTGCCAGCAGGGAACTAGCGGGGCACAATGAGCAGTTCTTC.